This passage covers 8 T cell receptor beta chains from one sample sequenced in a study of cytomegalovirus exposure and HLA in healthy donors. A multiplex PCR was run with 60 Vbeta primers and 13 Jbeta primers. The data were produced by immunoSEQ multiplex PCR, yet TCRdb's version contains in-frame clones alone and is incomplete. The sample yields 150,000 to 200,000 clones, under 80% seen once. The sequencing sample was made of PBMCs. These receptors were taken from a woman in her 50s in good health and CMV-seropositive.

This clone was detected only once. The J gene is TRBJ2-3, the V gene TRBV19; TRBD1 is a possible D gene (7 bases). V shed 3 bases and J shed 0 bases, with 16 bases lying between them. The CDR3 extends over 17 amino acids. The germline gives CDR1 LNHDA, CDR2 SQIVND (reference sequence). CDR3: CASSMNGGTASTDTQYF. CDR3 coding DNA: TGTGCCAGTAGTATGAATGGAGGGACAGCGAGCACAGATACGCAGTATTTT.

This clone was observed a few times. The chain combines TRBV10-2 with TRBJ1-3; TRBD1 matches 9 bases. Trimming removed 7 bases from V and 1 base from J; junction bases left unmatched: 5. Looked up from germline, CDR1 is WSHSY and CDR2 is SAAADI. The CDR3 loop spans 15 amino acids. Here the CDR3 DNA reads TGCGCCAGCACTCCCGGGACAGGGTCTGGAAACACCATATATTTT. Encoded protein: CASTPGTGSGNTIYF.

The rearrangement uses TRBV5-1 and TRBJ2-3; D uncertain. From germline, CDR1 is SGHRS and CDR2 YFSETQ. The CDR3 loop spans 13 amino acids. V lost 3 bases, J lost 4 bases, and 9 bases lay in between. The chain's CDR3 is CASSSEPSDTQYF. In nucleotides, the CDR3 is TGCGCCAGCAGCTCGGAGCCGTCAGATACGCAGTATTTT.

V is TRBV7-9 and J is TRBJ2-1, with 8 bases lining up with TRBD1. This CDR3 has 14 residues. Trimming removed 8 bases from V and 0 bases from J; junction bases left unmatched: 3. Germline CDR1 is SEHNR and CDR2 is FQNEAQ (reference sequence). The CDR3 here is CASATGGSYNEQFF. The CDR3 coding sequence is TGTGCCAGCGCTACAGGGGGCTCCTACAATGAGCAGTTCTTC. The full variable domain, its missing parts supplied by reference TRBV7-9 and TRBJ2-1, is DTGVSQNPRHKITKRGQNVTFRCDPISEHNRLYWYRQTLGQGPEFLTYFQNEAQLEKSRLLSDRFSAERPKGSFSTLEIQRTEQGDSAMYLCASATGGSYNEQFFGPGTRLTVL.

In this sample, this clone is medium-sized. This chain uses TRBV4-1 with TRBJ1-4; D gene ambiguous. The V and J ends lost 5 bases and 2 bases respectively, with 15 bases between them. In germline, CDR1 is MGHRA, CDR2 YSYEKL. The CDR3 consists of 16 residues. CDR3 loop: CASSVVHSATNEKLFF. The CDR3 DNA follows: TGCGCCAGCAGCGTAGTCCATAGCGCCACTAATGAAAAACTGTTTTTT.

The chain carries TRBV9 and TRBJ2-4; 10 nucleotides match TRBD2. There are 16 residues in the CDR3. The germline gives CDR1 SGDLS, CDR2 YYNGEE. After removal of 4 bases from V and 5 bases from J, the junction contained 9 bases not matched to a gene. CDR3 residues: CASSSAAGLAQNIQYF. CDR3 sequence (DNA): TGTGCCAGCAGCTCCGCTGCGGGACTAGCGCAAAACATTCAGTACTTC.

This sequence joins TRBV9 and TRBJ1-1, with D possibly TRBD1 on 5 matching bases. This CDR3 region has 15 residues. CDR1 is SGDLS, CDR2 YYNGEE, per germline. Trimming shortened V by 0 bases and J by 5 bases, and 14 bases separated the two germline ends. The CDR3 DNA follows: TGTGCCAGCAGCGTAGCTCCGCAGGGAGGAACTGAAGCTTTCTTT. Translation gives CASSVAPQGGTEAFF.

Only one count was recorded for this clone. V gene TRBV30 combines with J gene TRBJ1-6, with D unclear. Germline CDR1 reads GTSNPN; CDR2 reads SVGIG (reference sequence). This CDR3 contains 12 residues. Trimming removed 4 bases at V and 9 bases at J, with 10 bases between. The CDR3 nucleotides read TGTGCCTGGAACGAGGAGGCTTCACCCCTCCACTTT. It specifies CAWNEEASPLHF. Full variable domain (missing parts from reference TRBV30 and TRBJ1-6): SQTIHQWPATLVQPVGSPLSLECTVEGTSNPNLYWYRQAAGRGLQLLFYSVGIGQISSEVPQNLSASRPQDRQFILSSKKLLLSDSGFYLCAWNEEASPLHFGNGTRLTVT.